This T cell receptor (beta chain) was profiled in a study of tumor and adjacent non-tumor tissue in lung cancer. The library came from three nested PCR rounds adapted from ARM-PCR protocols. TCRdb passed the multiplex PCR reads through MiXCR, listing each CDR3 protein once. The sample lists about 68,000 distinct CDR3 sequences, just under 60% occurring once. No cell sorting was done before RNA was extracted from the tissue. V was pared by 4 bases and J by 10 bases, with 11 bases between. CDR1 KGHSH and CDR2 LQKENI come from the germline V gene. The CDR3 covers 12 residues. The rearrangement uses TRBV18 and TRBJ2-1; D not certain. The receptor was derived from a man aged 45-60 years with non-small cell lung cancer. The sample was lung tumor tissue. This CDR3 reads CASSLLAQEQFF. The CDR3 nucleotides are TGTGCCAGCTCACTGTTAGCCCAGGAGCAGTTCTTC.